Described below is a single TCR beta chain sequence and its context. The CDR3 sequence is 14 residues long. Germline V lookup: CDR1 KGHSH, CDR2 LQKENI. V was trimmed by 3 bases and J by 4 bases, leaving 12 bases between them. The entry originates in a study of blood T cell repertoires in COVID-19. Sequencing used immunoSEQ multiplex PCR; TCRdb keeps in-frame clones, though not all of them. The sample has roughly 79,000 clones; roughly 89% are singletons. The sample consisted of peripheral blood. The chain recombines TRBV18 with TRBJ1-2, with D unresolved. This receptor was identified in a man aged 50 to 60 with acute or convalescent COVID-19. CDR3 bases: TGTGCCAGCTCACCCGGGGTTTTTAGCTATGGCTACACCTTC. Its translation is CASSPGVFSYGYTF.